This TCR beta chain was observed in a study of metastatic and nonmetastatic thyroid tumors. Study-level information: Repertoires from malignant and benign thyroid patients were compared across blood and tumor or nodule tissue.

All patients reached thyroid surgery having received no treatment beforehand. Remarks on this clone: Its antigen is unknown.

In the original processing: The study took CDR3 differences across clinicopathological groups and made a distant-metastasis classifier for papillary thyroid cancer from them. TCRdb reprocessed the PCR reads via MiXCR. TCRdb assigned the V and J calls; the authors' analysis was not used. The profile shows 15,000 to 20,000 clones, more than 25% of them singletons. Study-wide points: Across blood and tumor, TCR beta diversity in malignant thyroid tumors was reportedly significantly higher than in benign nodules.

Sequenced material: tumor tissue. The TCR sequence derives from a female donor with papillary thyroid cancer or a benign thyroid nodule (not recorded which). Some clones in this sample may be carry-over from other donors' samples.

The CDR3 region has the DNA TGTGCCACCAGTGGGGCAGGTACAGAGACCCAGTACTTC. Encoded protein: CATSGAGTETQYF. The rearrangement links TRBV24-1 to TRBJ2-5; no definite D call. Deletions cut 5 bases from V and 4 bases from J, with 10 bases between. The CDR3 runs to 13 residues. Germline values: CDR1 KGHDR, CDR2 SFDVKD.